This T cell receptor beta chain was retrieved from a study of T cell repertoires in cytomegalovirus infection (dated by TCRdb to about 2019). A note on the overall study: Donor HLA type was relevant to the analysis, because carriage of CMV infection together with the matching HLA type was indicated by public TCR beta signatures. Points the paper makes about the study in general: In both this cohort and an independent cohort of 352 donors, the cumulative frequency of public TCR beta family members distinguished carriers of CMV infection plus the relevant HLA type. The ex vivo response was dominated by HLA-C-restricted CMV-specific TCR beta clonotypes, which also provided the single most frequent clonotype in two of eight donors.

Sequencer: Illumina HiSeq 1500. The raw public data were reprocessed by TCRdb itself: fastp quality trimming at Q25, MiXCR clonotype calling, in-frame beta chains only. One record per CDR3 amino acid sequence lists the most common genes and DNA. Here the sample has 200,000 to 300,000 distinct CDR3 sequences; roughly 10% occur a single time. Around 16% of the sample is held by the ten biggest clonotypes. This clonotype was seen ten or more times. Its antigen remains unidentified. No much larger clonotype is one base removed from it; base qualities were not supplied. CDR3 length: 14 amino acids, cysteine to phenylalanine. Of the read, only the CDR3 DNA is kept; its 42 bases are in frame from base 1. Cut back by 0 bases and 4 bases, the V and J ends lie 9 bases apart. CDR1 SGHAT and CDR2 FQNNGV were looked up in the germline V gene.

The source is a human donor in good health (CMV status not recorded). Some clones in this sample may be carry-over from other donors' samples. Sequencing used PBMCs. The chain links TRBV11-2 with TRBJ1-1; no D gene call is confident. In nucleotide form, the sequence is TGTGCCAGCAGCTTAGACCCCCGAGGCACTGAAGCTTTCTTT. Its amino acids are CASSLDPRGTEAFF.